Listed below are T cell receptor beta chains from one sample, sequenced in a study of response to subunit inactivated influenza vaccine. TCRdb re-analysed the RT-PCR reads in MiXCR, keeping a single row per CDR3 protein. The table includes around 520,000 distinct CDR3 sequences, around 25% detected once. Sequences were derived from CD4+ T cells sorted from PBMCs, sampled roughly 5 days after vaccination. These TCRs come from a man in his forties or fifties who received an inactivated influenza vaccine. Both conserved end residues are part of each CDR3. Clone size is stated in some rows and not others, as once, few, many or a class when expanded.

V gene,J gene,clone size,CDR3 protein
TRBV7-8,TRBJ2-2,NA,CASSKTGTLLLTGELFF
TRBV9,TRBJ2-3,few,CASSASTSGGFYGTDTQYF
TRBV20-1,TRBJ2-1,NA,CSAAPSGRGGEQFF
TRBV9,TRBJ2-1,NA,CASSVVSQGPNEQFF
TRBV7-2,TRBJ2-7,NA,CASSRDYGEQYF
TRBV10-3,TRBJ2-1,few,CAISGGRDRGYNEQFF
TRBV6-1,TRBJ2-2,few,CASRLPPGQGPRGTGELFF
TRBV4-3,TRBJ2-7,once,CASSQGWVGTYEQYF
TRBV29-1,TRBJ2-7,few,CSVSGGGREQYF
TRBV6-2/TRBV6-3,TRBJ2-7,NA,CASSRMTGGPGEQYF
TRBV29-1,TRBJ2-3,NA,CSVEGRFADTQYF
TRBV11-2,TRBJ1-2,NA,CASSLFRDSYGYTF
TRBV30,TRBJ1-5,NA,CAWSTGEGQPQHF
TRBV7-2,TRBJ2-3,NA,CASSQGRSSTDTQYF
TRBV20-1,TRBJ2-1,few,CSAAKGARQFF
TRBV18,TRBJ2-7,few,CASSPPGLARHEQYF
TRBV24-1,TRBJ2-5,few,CATSDRSGHNQETQYF
TRBV5-5,TRBJ1-1,NA,CASSLGGAAFF
TRBV19,TRBJ1-5,few,CASSDRAASNQPQHF
TRBV20-1,TRBJ2-1,few,CSAQGRGGRNEQFF
TRBV24-1,TRBJ1-1,few,CATSDGTEKAFF
TRBV27,TRBJ2-2,NA,CASRRDRRETGELFF
TRBV4-2,TRBJ2-2,few,CASSQDPSGQNTGELFF
TRBV11-2,TRBJ2-1,few,CASSGPDNEQFF
TRBV20-1,TRBJ2-1,few,CSAIPGLAVSYNEQFF
TRBV7-8,TRBJ2-3,once,CASSLVSGRGSDTQYF
TRBV5-1,TRBJ2-5,NA,CASSLSLAERETQYF
TRBV29-1,TRBJ2-5,many,CSVAESAPETQYF
TRBV3-1,TRBJ2-5,few,CASSQGLTGGRGETQYF
TRBV5-1,TRBJ2-3,NA,CASSLGARADTQYF
TRBV12-3/TRBV12-4,TRBJ2-7,few,CASSLGGKGAYEQYF
TRBV20-1,TRBJ2-5,NA,CSARAWGRSQETQYF
TRBV29-1,TRBJ2-3,NA,CSVGPSGGSTDTQYF
TRBV7-8,TRBJ2-2,few,CASSSRGWGPSNTGELFF
TRBV5-1,TRBJ2-1,few,CASSPLSGRATDEQFF
TRBV28,TRBJ1-1,NA,CATRQGRWTEAFF
TRBV4-2,TRBJ2-1,few,CASSPRASGSPLSYNEQFF
TRBV29-1,TRBJ2-1,many,CSVGSEQQFF
TRBV5-1,TRBJ2-7,NA,CASSLSYADGGYEQYF
TRBV12-3/TRBV12-4,TRBJ2-7,NA,CASSRSRMAEQYF
TRBV12-3/TRBV12-4,TRBJ1-1,NA,CASSLRDRLEAFF
TRBV6-1,TRBJ1-1,few,CASTRDTEAFF
TRBV20-1,TRBJ2-7,NA,CSAVWDISYEQYF
TRBV28,TRBJ1-5,few,CASSSGSSNQPQHF
TRBV14,TRBJ1-3,few,CASSQFGTGIHTIYF
TRBV20-1,TRBJ1-2,few,CSARDSRPYGYTF
TRBV5-1,TRBJ2-3,NA,CASSLLGSLLTDTQYF
TRBV20-1,TRBJ1-4,NA,CSATGTGSEKLFF
TRBV5-1,TRBJ2-7,few,CASSLRTDSPYEQYF
TRBV28,TRBJ2-7,NA,CATADRAEQYF
TRBV4-1,TRBJ2-7,NA,CASSPSPGHFDEQYF
TRBV7-2,TRBJ2-3,NA,CASSSPRGLAGGLFLYF
TRBV5-1,TRBJ2-3,few,CASTGVGGDTQYF
TRBV5-1,TRBJ2-5,few,CASTPGGAGRETQYF
TRBV7-9,TRBJ1-6,few,CASSVGRPFNSPLHF
TRBV12-3/TRBV12-4,TRBJ2-5,NA,CASSQGQGETQYF
TRBV20-1,TRBJ2-5,few,CSAPRGGFGAQETQYF
TRBV29-1,TRBJ1-1,many,CSVRRNTEAFF
TRBV20-1,TRBJ1-5,few,CSAVRRINQPQHF